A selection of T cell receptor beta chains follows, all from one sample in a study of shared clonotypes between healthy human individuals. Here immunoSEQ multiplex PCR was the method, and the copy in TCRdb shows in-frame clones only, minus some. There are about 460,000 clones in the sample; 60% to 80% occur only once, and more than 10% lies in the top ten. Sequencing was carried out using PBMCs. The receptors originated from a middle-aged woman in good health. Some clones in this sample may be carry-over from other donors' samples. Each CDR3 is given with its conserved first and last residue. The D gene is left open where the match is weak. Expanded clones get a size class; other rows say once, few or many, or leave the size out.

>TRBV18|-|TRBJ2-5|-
CASTGQPEETQYF
TGTGCCAGCACCGGACAGCCCGAAGAGACCCAGTACTTC
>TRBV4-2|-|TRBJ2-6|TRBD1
CASSQSSGTGQFSGANVLTF
TGTGCCAGCAGCCAATCTTCCGGGACAGGGCAATTCTCTGGGGCCAACGTCCTGACTTTC
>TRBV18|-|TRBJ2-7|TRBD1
CASSPRDRGQYEQYF
TGTGCCAGCTCACCGCGGGACAGGGGGCAATACGAGCAGTACTTC
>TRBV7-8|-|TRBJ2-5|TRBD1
CASSLSRQGARETQYF
TGTGCCAGCAGCTTATCGAGACAGGGGGCACGAGAGACCCAGTACTTC
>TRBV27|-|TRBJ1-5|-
CASSLISNQPQHF
TGTGCCAGCAGTCTGATTAGCAATCAGCCCCAGCATTTT
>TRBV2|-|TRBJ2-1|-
CASTGVAFEQFF
TGTGCCAGCACTGGGGTGGCTTTTGAGCAGTTCTTC
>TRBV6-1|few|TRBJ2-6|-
CASSEEGGSGANVLTF
TGTGCCAGCAGTGAAGAGGGTGGCTCTGGGGCCAACGTCCTGACTTTC
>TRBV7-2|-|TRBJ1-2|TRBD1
CASSLTGMGGYGYTF
TGTGCCAGCAGCTTGACAGGGATGGGGGGCTATGGCTACACCTTC
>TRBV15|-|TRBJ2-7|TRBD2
CATSTGTSGSYEQYF
TGTGCCACCAGCACCGGTACTAGCGGGAGCTACGAGCAGTACTTC
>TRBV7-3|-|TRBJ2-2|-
CASSRSEDWGTGELFF
TGTGCCAGCAGCCGAAGTGAGGACTGGGGCACCGGGGAGCTGTTTTTT
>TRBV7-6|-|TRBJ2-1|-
CASSLTGRSYNEQFF
TGTGCCAGCAGCTTAACCGGGAGATCCTACAATGAGCAGTTCTTC
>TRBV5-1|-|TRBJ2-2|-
CASRSGISTGELFF
TGCGCCAGCAGATCCGGGATTTCCACCGGGGAGCTGTTTTTT
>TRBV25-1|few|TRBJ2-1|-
CASSAPGVPYNEQFF
TGTGCCAGCAGTGCCCCGGGTGTTCCCTACAATGAGCAGTTCTTC
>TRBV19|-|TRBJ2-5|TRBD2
CASRLAGGGEETQYF
TGTGCCAGTAGGTTAGCGGGAGGGGGGGAAGAGACCCAGTACTTC
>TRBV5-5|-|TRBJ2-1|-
CASSLNQNRVLNEQFF
TGTGCCAGCAGCTTGAATCAGAACAGGGTTCTAAATGAGCAGTTCTTC
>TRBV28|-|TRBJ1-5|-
CASSLGAYNQPQHF
TGTGCCAGCAGTTTGGGAGCGTACAATCAGCCCCAGCATTTT
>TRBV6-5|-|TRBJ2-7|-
CASSYQPDSSYEQYF
TGTGCCAGCAGTTACCAACCGGATAGCTCCTACGAGCAGTACTTC
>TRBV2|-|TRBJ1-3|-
CASSWDSGNTIYF
TGTGCCAGCAGCTGGGACTCTGGAAACACCATATATTTT
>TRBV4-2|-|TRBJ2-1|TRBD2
CASSPGLVNEQFF
TGTGCCAGCAGCCCCGGACTAGTGAATGAGCAGTTCTTC
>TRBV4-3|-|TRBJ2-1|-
CASSSGGIRYNEQFF
TGCGCCAGCAGCTCAGGCGGGATTAGGTACAATGAGCAGTTCTTC
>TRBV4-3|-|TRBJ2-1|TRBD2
CASRRTSGHNEQFF
TGCGCCAGCAGGCGGACTAGCGGGCACAATGAGCAGTTCTTC
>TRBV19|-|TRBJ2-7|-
CASRESFSLSSYEQYF
TGTGCCAGCAGAGAGTCTTTCTCCCTCAGCTCCTACGAGCAGTACTTC
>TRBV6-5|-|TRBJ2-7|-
CASRPLTSSVYEQYF
TGTGCCAGCAGACCACTGACTAGTTCGGTCTACGAGCAGTACTTC
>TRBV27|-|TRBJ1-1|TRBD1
CASRSNYRQGTEAFF
TGTGCCAGCAGATCCAACTACCGACAGGGCACTGAAGCTTTCTTT
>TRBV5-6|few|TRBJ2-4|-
CASSPGAGARNIQYF
TGTGCCAGCAGCCCAGGGGCGGGGGCTAGAAACATTCAGTACTTC
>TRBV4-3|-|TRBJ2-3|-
CASSHDTGPGDTQYF
TGCGCCAGCAGCCATGATACGGGACCGGGGGATACGCAGTATTTT
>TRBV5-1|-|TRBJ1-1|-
CASSLGQNPEAFF
TGCGCCAGCAGCTTGGGGCAGAACCCTGAAGCTTTCTTT
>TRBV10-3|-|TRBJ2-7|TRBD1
CAIRATGDGNEQYF
TGTGCCATCAGGGCAACAGGGGACGGGAACGAGCAGTACTTC
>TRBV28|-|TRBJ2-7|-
CASSFFIGGSSYEQYF
TGTGCCAGCAGTTTTTTTATTGGCGGTAGCTCCTACGAGCAGTACTTC
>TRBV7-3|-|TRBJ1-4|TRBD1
CASSPFTGVANEKLFF
TGTGCCAGCAGCCCCTTTACAGGGGTAGCTAATGAAAAACTGTTTTTT
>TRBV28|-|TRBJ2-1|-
CASSLGAEGGNEQFF
TGTGCCAGCAGTTTGGGGGCCGAGGGTGGCAATGAGCAGTTCTTC
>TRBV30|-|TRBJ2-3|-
CAWSDGTKSTDTQYF
TGTGCCTGGAGTGACGGGACAAAAAGCACAGATACGCAGTATTTT
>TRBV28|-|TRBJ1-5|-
CASSLGEIYSNQPQHF
TGTGCCAGCAGTTTAGGAGAAATATATAGCAATCAGCCCCAGCATTTT
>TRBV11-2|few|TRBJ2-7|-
CASSSLGGRNEQYF
TGTGCCAGCAGCTCCTTGGGGGGCCGGAACGAGCAGTACTTC
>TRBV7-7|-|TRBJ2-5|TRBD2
CASSLGLGKTQYF
TGTGCCAGCAGCCTGGGACTAGGGAAGACCCAGTACTTC
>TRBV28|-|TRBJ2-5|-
CASVPRYQETQYF
TGTGCCAGCGTGCCCCGGTACCAAGAGACCCAGTACTTC
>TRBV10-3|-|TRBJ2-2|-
CAISEPDRTDPASTGELFF
TGTGCCATCAGTGAACCTGACAGGACTGACCCCGCGAGCACCGGGGAGCTGTTTTTT
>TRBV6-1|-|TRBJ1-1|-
CASSPTMDRDTEAFF
TGTGCCAGCAGTCCGACTATGGACAGAGACACTGAAGCTTTCTTT
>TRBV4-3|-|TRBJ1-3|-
CASSQDLGDPSSGNTIYF
TGCGCCAGCAGCCAAGATCTGGGGGACCCCTCCTCTGGAAACACCATATATTTT
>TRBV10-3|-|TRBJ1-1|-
CAISAGSHTEAFF
TGTGCCATCAGTGCAGGATCTCACACTGAAGCTTTCTTT
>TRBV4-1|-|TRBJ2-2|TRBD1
CASSQRGLGTGELFF
TGCGCCAGCAGCCAAAGGGGGCTGGGCACCGGGGAGCTGTTTTTT
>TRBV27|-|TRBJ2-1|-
CASSLYEGGNEQFF
TGTGCCAGCAGTTTATACGAGGGAGGTAATGAGCAGTTCTTC
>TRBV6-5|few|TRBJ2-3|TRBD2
CASSYGREATDTQYF
TGTGCCAGCAGTTATGGGCGGGAGGCCACAGATACGCAGTATTTT
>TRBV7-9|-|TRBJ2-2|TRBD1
CASSLTTGSGELFF
TGTGCCAGCAGCTTAACGACAGGGTCCGGGGAGCTGTTTTTT
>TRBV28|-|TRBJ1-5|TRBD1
CASKTGTNRPQHF
TGTGCCAGCAAGACAGGGACCAATCGGCCCCAGCATTTT
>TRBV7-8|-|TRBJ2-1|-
CASSHAPRTAYNEQFF
TGTGCCAGCAGCCATGCCCCCCGGACGGCCTACAATGAGCAGTTCTTC
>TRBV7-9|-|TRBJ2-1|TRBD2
CASSAGLAEYNEQFF
TGTGCCAGCAGCGCCGGACTAGCGGAGTACAATGAGCAGTTCTTC